This T cell receptor beta chain was sequenced for a study of blood T cell repertoires in COVID-19. Study as a whole: Donors in the United States, Italy and Spain gave samples during acute or convalescent COVID-19. From T cells, B-cell-depleted T cells, or PBMCs came the material, which was cDNA or gDNA.

The germline gives CDR1 LGHNT, CDR2 FRNRAP. This CDR3 contains 14 residues. V shed 4 bases and J 5 bases; nucleotides not matched to a gene: 7. Using immunoSEQ multiplex PCR, the repertoire was profiled, and TCRdb retains in-frame clones only, with some absent. Here the sample spans roughly 140,000 clones, 75% to 85% being singletons. Sample: peripheral blood. The clonotype originates from a man between 65 and 80 years old who had recovered from COVID-19. The rearrangement joins TRBV12-5 to TRBJ2-7; 8 bases fit TRBD1. CDR3: CASGWETGGHEQYF. The CDR3 DNA reads TGTGCTAGTGGTTGGGAAACAGGGGGACACGAGCAGTACTTC.